Listed here are 3 T cell receptor beta chains from one sample, sequenced in a study of vaccination and CD4 T cells after COVID-19. Antigen specificity for these receptors is unknown. Specified treatment: roughly 10-day PBMC culture with coronavirus spike peptide pools or control peptides (ViraFEST assay). The Oncomine TCR Beta short-read assay sequenced DNA from cultured CD4+ T cells. Each CDR3 protein is one row after TCRdb ran MiXCR on the PCR reads. The table records fewer than 20,000 distinct CDR3 sequences, around 74% of them present only once. This specimen was CD4+ T cells from blood, cultured in vitro, taken after SARS-CoV-2 vaccination. Source of these receptors: a human donor who received a COVID-19 vaccine.

CDR3 protein: CASSGGGETQYF. The DNA for the CDR3 is TGTGCCAGCAGTGGAGGGGGGGAGACCCAGTACTTC. The rearrangement links TRBV6-1 to TRBJ2-5; tentatively, D is TRBD1 or TRBD2 (6 bases each). V lost 4 bases and J 5 bases, leaving 8 bases between the germline ends. This CDR3 region has 12 residues. CDR1 MNHNS and CDR2 SASEGT come from the germline V gene.

V and J are TRBV24-1 and TRBJ2-7; 9 bases line up with TRBD1. This CDR3 is 15 amino acids long. V gave up 3 bases and J gave up 5 bases; unmatched junction bases: 7. Germline assignment: CDR1 KGHDR and CDR2 SFDVKD. The DNA of the CDR3 is TGTGCCACCAGTGATCCCGGGACAGGGTCCCACGAGCAGTACTTC. It specifies CATSDPGTGSHEQYF.

J is TRBJ1-6 and V is TRBV19, with D possibly TRBD1 on 6 matching bases. The V gene lost 4 bases and the J gene lost 4 bases, with 11 bases spanning the gap. Germline assignment: CDR1 LNHDA and CDR2 SQIVND (reference sequence). This CDR3 comprises 15 residues. The CDR3 DNA reads TGTGCCAGTAGTACGGAGGGGGGTTATAATTCACCCCTCCACTTT. Translating it yields CASSTEGGYNSPLHF.